This TCR beta chain was documented in a study of T cell repertoires in cytomegalovirus infection. The wider study: TCR beta signatures that were public indicated CMV infection and matching HLA type. Study findings and constraints: HLA-C-restricted CMV clonotypes gave the most frequent clonotype in two of eight donors. Identification of carriers of CMV plus the relevant HLA was performed using cumulative public TCR beta family frequency.

Each CDR3 protein is one row after TCRdb ran MiXCR on the reads. The table records 150,000 to 200,000 distinct CDR3 sequences, around an eighth of them present only once. Trimming took off 5 bases at V and 5 bases at J, with 18 bases between the two ends. The germline CDR1 and CDR2 sequences are SEHNR and FQNEAQ (reference sequence). The CDR3 consists of 16 residues. This clonotype was observed a few times. The antigen remains undetermined. The J gene is TRBJ1-4, the V gene TRBV7-9; D is perhaps TRBD1 (5 bases). This sequence was found in a human donor in good health (CMV status not recorded). Some clones in this sample may be carry-over from other donors' samples. Sequenced: PBMCs. CDR3 sequence: CASSPRGGERNEKLFF. The CDR3 bases are TGTGCCAGCAGCCCGAGGGGCGGGGAACGAAATGAAAAACTGTTTTTT.